Listed below are T cell receptor beta chains from one sample, sequenced in a study of T cell repertoires in aging, cancer and after chemotherapy. TCRdb recomputed calls from the multiplex PCR reads with MiXCR, one row per CDR3 protein. The repertoire consists of roughly 130 distinct CDR3 sequences, with roughly 28% occurring once and the leading ten covering 58%. The sample was blood. The receptors derive from a human donor with a blood cancer. The CDR3 runs from the conserved cysteine through the conserved F or W. D genes are given only for firm matches. Size is stated for part of the rows, as once, few or many counts, or as a class when the clone is expanded.

v_call	d_call	clone_size	j_call	cdr3_aa	cdr3_nt
TRBV10-3	TRBD1	NA	TRBJ1-5	CAIGTGENQPQHF	TGTGCCATCGGGACAGGGGAGAATCAGCCCCAGCATTTT
TRBV4-1	NA	NA	TRBJ2-1	CASTLAAGSYNEQFF	TGCGCCAGCACCTTGGCGGCGGGTTCCTACAATGAGCAGTTCTTC
TRBV12-3/TRBV12-4	TRBD1	medium-sized	TRBJ1-2	CASSLGQGRRGYTF	TGTGCCAGCAGTTTAGGACAGGGGCGGAGGGGCTACACCTTC
TRBV6-5	NA	large	TRBJ1-3	CASSGGVGYTIYF	TGTGCCAGCAGTGGAGGTGTAGGGTACACCATATATTTT
TRBV7-9	NA	medium-sized	TRBJ1-6	CASSPPTESNNSPLHF	TGTGCCAGCAGCCCCCCCACGGAGTCGAATAATTCACCCCTCCACTTT
TRBV7-9	TRBD2	NA	TRBJ2-3	CASSPGTSGSTDTQYF	TGTGCCAGCAGCCCCGGGACTAGCGGGAGCACAGATACGCAGTATTTT
TRBV12-3/TRBV12-4	NA	large	TRBJ2-5	CASSVQGPWETQYF	TGTGCCAGCAGTGTCCAGGGGCCTTGGGAGACCCAGTACTTC
TRBV6-2/TRBV6-3	NA	hyperexpanded	TRBJ2-1	CASSSWGAGSYNEQFF	TGTGCCAGCAGTAGCTGGGGGGCAGGGTCCTACAATGAGCAGTTCTTC
TRBV12-3/TRBV12-4	NA	NA	TRBJ2-3	CASSLGVMTDTQYF	TGTGCCAGCAGTTTAGGGGTAATGACAGATACGCAGTATTTT
TRBV6-6	NA	NA	TRBJ1-4	CASSNQPANEKLFF	TGTGCCAGCAGCAATCAACCAGCTAATGAAAAACTGTTTTTT
TRBV13	NA	few	TRBJ1-2	CASTPGGIGYGYTF	TGTGCCAGCACCCCGGGCGGGATTGGCTATGGCTACACCTTC
TRBV5-1	TRBD1	NA	TRBJ1-5	CASRSGTGSNQPQHF	TGCGCCAGCAGGTCCGGGACAGGAAGCAATCAGCCCCAGCATTTT
TRBV6-1	NA	large	TRBJ1-2	CASSEETGPYGYTF	TGTGCCAGCAGTGAAGAGACAGGACCCTATGGCTACACCTTC
TRBV11-2	NA	NA	TRBJ1-2	CASSVQGSNYGYTF	TGTGCCAGCAGCGTTCAGGGTTCTAACTATGGCTACACCTTC
TRBV24-1	NA	large	TRBJ2-2	CATSALGGNTGELFF	TGTGCCACCAGTGCCCTGGGGGGAAACACCGGGGAGCTGTTTTTT
TRBV12-3/TRBV12-4	NA	large	TRBJ2-3	CASSLGSGSTDTQYF	TGTGCCAGCAGTTTAGGAAGCGGGAGCACAGATACGCAGTATTTT
TRBV12-3/TRBV12-4	NA	large	TRBJ2-1	CASSLGGNEQFF	TGTGCCAGCAGTTTAGGGGGGAATGAGCAGTTCTTC
TRBV5-1	TRBD1	medium-sized	TRBJ2-7	CASSLTSGQSSYEQYF	TGCGCCAGCAGCCTGACCTCGGGACAGAGTTCCTACGAGCAGTACTTC
TRBV30	NA	large	TRBJ2-1	CAWNGSSSYNEQFF	TGTGCCTGGAACGGGTCGAGCTCCTACAATGAGCAGTTCTTC
TRBV29-1	NA	NA	TRBJ2-1	CSVDSGESSYNEQFF	TGCAGCGTTGATAGCGGCGAGAGCTCCTACAATGAGCAGTTCTTC
TRBV6-5	TRBD2	few	TRBJ2-2	CASQVAGGNTGELFF	TGTGCCAGCCAAGTAGCGGGTGGGAACACCGGGGAGCTGTTTTTT
TRBV10-3	NA	large	TRBJ1-5	CAIGSDSNQPQHF	TGTGCCATCGGTTCAGATAGCAATCAGCCCCAGCATTTT
TRBV7-3	NA	NA	TRBJ2-1	CASSPFPLCSYNEQFF	TGTGCCAGCAGCCCCTTCCCACTGTGCTCCTACAATGAGCAGTTCTTC
TRBV5-6	TRBD2	once	TRBJ2-1	CARWMGRGRAEEQFF	TGTGCCAGGTGGATGGGTCGGGGGAGGGCCGAGGAGCAGTTCTTC
TRBV29-1	NA	hyperexpanded	TRBJ2-5	CSVDGDAYQETQYF	TGCAGCGTTGATGGTGACGCCTATCAAGAGACCCAGTACTTC
TRBV15	NA	medium-sized	TRBJ2-1	CATSRDMGGSYNEQFF	TGTGCCACCAGCAGAGATATGGGGGGCTCCTACAATGAGCAGTTCTTC
TRBV12-3/TRBV12-4	NA	medium-sized	TRBJ2-7	CASSLSGARGEQYF	TGTGCCAGCAGTTTATCAGGGGCGCGGGGCGAGCAGTACTTC
TRBV30	NA	NA	TRBJ2-7	CAWGHFPSYEQYF	TGTGCCTGGGGTCATTTCCCGTCCTACGAGCAGTACTTC
TRBV20-1	NA	medium-sized	TRBJ1-5	CSAARGGPQPQHF	TGCAGTGCCGCCCGTGGGGGGCCTCAGCCCCAGCATTTT
TRBV7-3	TRBD2	large	TRBJ2-3	CASSLGPSGLETTDTQYF	TGTGCCAGCAGCTTAGGGCCCTCGGGACTAGAGACCACAGATACGCAGTATTTT
TRBV6-1	NA	large	TRBJ2-7	CASSPIGDWRSYEQYF	TGTGCCAGCAGCCCAATCGGGGATTGGCGCTCCTACGAGCAGTACTTC
TRBV7-9	TRBD2	medium-sized	TRBJ2-4	CASSSAGGGDNIQYF	TGTGCCAGCAGCTCTGCCGGGGGGGGGGACAACATTCAGTACTTC
TRBV6-6	NA	NA	TRBJ1-2	CASSYTGQPYYGYTF	TGTGCCAGCAGTTACACTGGACAGCCTTATTATGGCTACACCTTC
TRBV7-6	TRBD2	large	TRBJ2-1	CASSPSVAGVHEQFF	TGTGCCAGCAGCCCCTCGGTAGCGGGAGTTCATGAGCAGTTCTTC
TRBV7-9	NA	medium-sized	TRBJ1-1	CASSLEQGGNTEAFF	TGTGCCAGCAGCTTAGAACAGGGAGGAAACACTGAAGCTTTCTTT
TRBV28	NA	medium-sized	TRBJ2-2	CASSLTGRSLSNTGELFF	TGTGCCAGCAGTTTAACTGGCAGATCACTATCGAACACCGGGGAGCTGTTTTTT
TRBV29-1	NA	NA	TRBJ2-1	CSVEWISFDNEQFF	TGCAGCGTTGAATGGATTAGTTTTGACAATGAGCAGTTCTTC
TRBV28	NA	medium-sized	TRBJ1-4	CASSLARDADEKLFF	TGTGCCAGCAGTTTAGCCAGGGATGCTGATGAAAAACTGTTTTTT
TRBV20-1	TRBD2	NA	TRBJ2-1	CSARGLAYNEQFF	TGCAGTGCCCGAGGACTAGCCTACAATGAGCAGTTCTTC
TRBV6-1	TRBD1	NA	TRBJ1-2	CASRADRKGNSYGYTF	TGTGCCAGCCGCGCGGACAGGAAAGGGAATAGCTATGGCTACACCTTC
TRBV29-1	TRBD1	hyperexpanded	TRBJ2-1	CSVLTGESYNEQFF	TGCAGCGTTCTCACAGGGGAAAGTTACAATGAGCAGTTCTTC
TRBV27	NA	NA	TRBJ1-6	CASRFLPGSPLHF	TGTGCCAGCCGTTTCCTCCCGGGTTCCCCCCTCCACTTT
TRBV6-5	NA	NA	TRBJ2-1	CASSTPAYSSYNEQFF	TGTGCCAGCAGTACACCGGCGTATAGCTCCTACAATGAGCAGTTCTTC
TRBV27	NA	large	TRBJ1-3	CASSPIPKGYGDTIYF	TGTGCCAGCAGCCCCATTCCCAAGGGATATGGAGACACCATATATTTT
TRBV6-5	NA	once	TRBJ2-5	CASSYAEGEGGETQYF	TGTGCCAGCAGTTACGCTGAGGGGGAGGGAGGGGAGACCCAGTACTTC
TRBV4-3	NA	large	TRBJ2-7	CASSPGAAYEQYF	TGCGCCAGCAGCCCCGGAGCCGCCTACGAGCAGTACTTC
TRBV7-9	NA	medium-sized	TRBJ1-4	CASSPPTGGEVANEKLFF	TGTGCCAGCAGCCCCCCAACGGGGGGCGAGGTTGCTAATGAAAAACTGTTTTTT
TRBV18	NA	large	TRBJ2-3	CASSPRGWDTQYF	TGTGCCAGCTCACCACGGGGTTGGGATACGCAGTATTTT
TRBV13	NA	NA	TRBJ2-7	CASSSTTGLEQYF	TGTGCCAGCAGCTCCACTACAGGGCTGGAGCAGTACTTC
TRBV5-6	NA	medium-sized	TRBJ1-2	CASSYPDSSYGYTF	TGTGCCAGCAGCTACCCGGACAGCTCCTATGGCTACACCTTC
TRBV6-2/TRBV6-3	NA	large	TRBJ2-7	CASSYLDTYEQYF	TGTGCCAGCAGTTACTTAGATACCTACGAGCAGTACTTC